This T cell receptor (beta chain) is from a study of metastatic and nonmetastatic thyroid tumors. Findings of the study overall: TCR beta diversity was reportedly significantly higher in malignant thyroid tumors than benign nodules, in blood and tumor.

Every patient underwent thyroid surgery untreated. Original methodology: Clinicopathological groups supplied CDR3 differences that were used to build a distant-metastasis classifier for papillary thyroid cancer. With MiXCR, TCRdb reprocessed the PCR reads. The V and J calls, along with clone size, are taken from TCRdb and not from the paper's own processing. The table has some 13,000 clones, 26% seen once. The sample holds many counts of this clone. The antigen remains undetermined. Trimming left V 5 bases short and J 5 bases short, with 21 bases between. CDR1 and CDR2 (germline): MNHNS, SASEGT. The CDR3 consists of 16 residues.

Sequences were obtained from tumor tissue. V is TRBV6-1 and J is TRBJ2-5; perhaps TRBD2 as D (5 bases). The sequence was obtained from a female donor with papillary thyroid cancer or a benign thyroid nodule (not recorded which). Some clones in this sample may be carry-over from other donors' samples. CDR3 protein: CASSSRGGSVLETQYF. The CDR3 DNA sequence: TGTGCCAGCAGTTCCCGGGGTGGAAGCGTACTGGAGACCCAGTACTTC.